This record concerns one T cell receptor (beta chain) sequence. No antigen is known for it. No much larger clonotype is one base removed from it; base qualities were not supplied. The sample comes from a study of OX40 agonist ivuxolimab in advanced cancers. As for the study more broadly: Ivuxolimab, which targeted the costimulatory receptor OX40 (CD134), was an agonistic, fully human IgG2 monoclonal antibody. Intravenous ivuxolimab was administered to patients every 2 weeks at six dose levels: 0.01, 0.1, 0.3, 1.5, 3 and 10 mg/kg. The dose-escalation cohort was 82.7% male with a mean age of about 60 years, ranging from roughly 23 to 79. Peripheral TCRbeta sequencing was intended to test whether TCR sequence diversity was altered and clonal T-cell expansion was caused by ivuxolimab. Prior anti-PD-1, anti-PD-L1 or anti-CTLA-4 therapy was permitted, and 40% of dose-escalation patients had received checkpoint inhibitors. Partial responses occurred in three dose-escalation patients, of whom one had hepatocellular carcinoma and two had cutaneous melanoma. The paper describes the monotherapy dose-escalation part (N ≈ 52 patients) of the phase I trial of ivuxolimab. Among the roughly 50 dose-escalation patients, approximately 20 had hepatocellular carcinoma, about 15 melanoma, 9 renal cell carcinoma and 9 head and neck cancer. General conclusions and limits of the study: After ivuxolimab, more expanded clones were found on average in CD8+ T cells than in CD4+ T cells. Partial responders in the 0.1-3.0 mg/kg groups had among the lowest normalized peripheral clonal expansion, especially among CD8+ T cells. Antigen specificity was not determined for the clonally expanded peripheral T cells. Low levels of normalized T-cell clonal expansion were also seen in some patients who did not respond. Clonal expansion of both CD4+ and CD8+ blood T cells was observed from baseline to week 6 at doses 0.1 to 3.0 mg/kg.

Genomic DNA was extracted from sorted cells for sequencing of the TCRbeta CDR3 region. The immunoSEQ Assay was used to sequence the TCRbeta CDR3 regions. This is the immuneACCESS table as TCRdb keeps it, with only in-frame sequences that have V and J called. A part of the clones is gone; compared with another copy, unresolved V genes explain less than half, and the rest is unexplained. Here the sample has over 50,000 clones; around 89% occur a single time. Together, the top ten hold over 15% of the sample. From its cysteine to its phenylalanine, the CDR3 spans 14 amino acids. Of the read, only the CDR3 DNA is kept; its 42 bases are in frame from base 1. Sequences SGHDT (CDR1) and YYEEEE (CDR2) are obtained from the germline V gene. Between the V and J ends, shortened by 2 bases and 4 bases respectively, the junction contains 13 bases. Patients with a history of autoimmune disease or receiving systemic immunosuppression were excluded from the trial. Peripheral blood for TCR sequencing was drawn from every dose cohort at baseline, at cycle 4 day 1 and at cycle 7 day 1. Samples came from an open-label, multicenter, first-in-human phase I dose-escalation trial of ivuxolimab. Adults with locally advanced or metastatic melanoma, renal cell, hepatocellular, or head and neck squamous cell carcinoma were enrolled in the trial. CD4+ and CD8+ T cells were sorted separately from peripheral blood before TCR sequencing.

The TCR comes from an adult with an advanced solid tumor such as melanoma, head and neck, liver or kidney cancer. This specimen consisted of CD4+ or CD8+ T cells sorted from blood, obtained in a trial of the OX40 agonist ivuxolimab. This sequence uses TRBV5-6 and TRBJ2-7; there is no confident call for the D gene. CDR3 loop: CASSLPEKMYEQYF. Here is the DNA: TGTGCCAGCAGCTTACCGGAAAAGATGTACGAGCAGTACTTC.